The source of this TCR beta chain is a study of regulatory T cells in long-lasting Graves disease. Assembly of TCR beta libraries relied on iRepertoire HTBI primers together with Arm-PCR of CDR3 regions. Using its own MiXCR run on the multiplex PCR reads, TCRdb lists one record per CDR3 protein. The table has fewer than 650,000 distinct CDR3 sequences, roughly 15% seen once. Noted time point: newly diagnosed GD, antithyroid drugs for less than 3 months. Isolated PBMC RNA provided the starting material for the TCR library. The V segment lost 8 bases and the J segment 4 bases; nucleotides outside the gene matches: 11. The CDR3 totals 16 residues. Per germline, CDR1 MDHEN and CDR2 SYDVKM. This clonotype has at least ten counts. These data were also filed under a second study, of T cells in Graves' hyperthyroidism and ophthalmopathy. According to that study: Blood shared most expanded thyroid clonotypes above 0.001.

The chain carries TRBV28 and TRBJ2-1; 10 bases match TRBD2. Sequencing was performed on peripheral blood mononuclear cells (PBMCs), taken at new diagnosis, from a patient treated with antithyroid drugs. The TCR comes from a woman in her twenties or thirties with Graves disease. The CDR3 loop is CASSTIAGGKYNEQFF. Here the CDR3 DNA reads TGTGCCAGCTCAACTATAGCGGGAGGAAAATACAATGAGCAGTTCTTC.